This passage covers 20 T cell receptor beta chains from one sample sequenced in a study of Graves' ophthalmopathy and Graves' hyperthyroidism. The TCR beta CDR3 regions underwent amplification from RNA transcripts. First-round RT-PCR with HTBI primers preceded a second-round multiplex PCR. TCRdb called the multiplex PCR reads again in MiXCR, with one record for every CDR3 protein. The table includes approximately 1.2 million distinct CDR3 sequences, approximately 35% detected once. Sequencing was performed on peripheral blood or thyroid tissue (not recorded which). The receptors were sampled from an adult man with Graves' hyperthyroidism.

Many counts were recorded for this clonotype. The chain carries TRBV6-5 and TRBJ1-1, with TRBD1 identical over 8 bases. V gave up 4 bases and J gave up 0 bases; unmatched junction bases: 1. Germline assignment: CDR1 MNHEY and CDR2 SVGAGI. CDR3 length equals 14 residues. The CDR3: CASSSGQVNTEAFF. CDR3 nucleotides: TGTGCCAGCAGTTCGGGACAGGTGAACACTGAAGCTTTCTTT.

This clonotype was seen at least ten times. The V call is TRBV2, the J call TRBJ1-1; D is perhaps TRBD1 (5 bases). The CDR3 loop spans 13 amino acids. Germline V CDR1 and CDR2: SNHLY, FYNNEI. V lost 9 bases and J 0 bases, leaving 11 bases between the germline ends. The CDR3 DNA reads TGTGCCAGGGGACGGAGAATGAACACTGAAGCTTTCTTT. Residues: CARGRRMNTEAFF.

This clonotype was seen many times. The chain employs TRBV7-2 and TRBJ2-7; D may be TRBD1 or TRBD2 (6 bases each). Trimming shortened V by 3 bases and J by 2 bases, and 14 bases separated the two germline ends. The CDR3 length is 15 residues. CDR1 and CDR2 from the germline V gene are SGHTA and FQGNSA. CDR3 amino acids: CASSFTGGQAYEQYF. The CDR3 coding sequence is TGTGCCAGCAGCTTTACTGGGGGGCAAGCCTACGAGCAGTACTTC.

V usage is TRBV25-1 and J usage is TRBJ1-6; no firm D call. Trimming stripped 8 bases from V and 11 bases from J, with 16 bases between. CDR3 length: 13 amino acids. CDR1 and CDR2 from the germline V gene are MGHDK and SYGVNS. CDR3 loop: CASLAGIIAPLHF. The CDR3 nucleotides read TGTGCCAGCTTGGCCGGGATTATCGCACCCCTCCACTTT.

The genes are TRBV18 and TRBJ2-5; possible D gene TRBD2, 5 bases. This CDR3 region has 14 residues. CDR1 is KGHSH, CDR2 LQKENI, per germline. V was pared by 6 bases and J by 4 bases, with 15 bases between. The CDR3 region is CASSPRATSETQYF. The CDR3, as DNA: TGTGCCAGCTCCCCGAGGGCCACATCAGAGACCCAGTACTTC.

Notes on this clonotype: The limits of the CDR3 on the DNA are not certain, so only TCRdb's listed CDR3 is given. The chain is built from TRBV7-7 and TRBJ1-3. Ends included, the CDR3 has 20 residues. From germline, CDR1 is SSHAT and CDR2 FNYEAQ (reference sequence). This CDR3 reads CASSFYICSATTGTGNTIYF.

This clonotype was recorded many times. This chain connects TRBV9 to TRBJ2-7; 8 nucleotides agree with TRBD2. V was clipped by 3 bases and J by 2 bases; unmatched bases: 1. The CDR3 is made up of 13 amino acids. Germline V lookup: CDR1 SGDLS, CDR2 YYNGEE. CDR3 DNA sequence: TGTGCCAGCAGCGCGACTAGCGCCTACGAGCAGTACTTC. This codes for CASSATSAYEQYF.

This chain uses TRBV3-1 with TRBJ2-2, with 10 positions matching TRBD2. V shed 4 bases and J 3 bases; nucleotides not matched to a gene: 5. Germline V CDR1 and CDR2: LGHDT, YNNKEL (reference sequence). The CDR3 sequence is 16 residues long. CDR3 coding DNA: TGTGCCAGCAGCCTCCGGACTAGCGGACACACCGGGGAGCTGTTTTTT. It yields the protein CASSLRTSGHTGELFF. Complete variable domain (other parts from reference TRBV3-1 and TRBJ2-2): DTAVSQTPKYLVTQMGNDKSIKCEQNLGHDTMYWYKQDSKKFLKIMFSYNNKELIINETVPNRFSPKSPDKAHLNLHINSLELGDSAVYFCASSLRTSGHTGELFFGEGSRLTVL.

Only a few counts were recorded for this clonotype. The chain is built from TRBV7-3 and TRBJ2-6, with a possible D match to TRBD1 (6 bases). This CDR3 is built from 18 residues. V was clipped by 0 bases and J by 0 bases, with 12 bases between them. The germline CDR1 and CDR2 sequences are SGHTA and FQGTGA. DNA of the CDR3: TGTGCCAGCAGCTTAACGGGGGCCCCGAGCTCTGGGGCCAACGTCCTGACTTTC. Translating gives CASSLTGAPSSGANVLTF.

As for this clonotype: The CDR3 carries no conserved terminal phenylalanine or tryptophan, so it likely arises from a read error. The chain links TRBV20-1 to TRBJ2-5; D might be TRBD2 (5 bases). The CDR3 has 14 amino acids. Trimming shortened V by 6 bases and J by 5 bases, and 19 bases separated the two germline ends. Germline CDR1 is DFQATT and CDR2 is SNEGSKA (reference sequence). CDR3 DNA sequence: TGCAGTGCCGTCGATGGGCAGGAGGCCGAGACCCAGTACCTC. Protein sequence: CSAVDGQEAETQYL.

CDR3 sequence (DNA): TGTGCCAGCACCTTGCGGGAGAGGGAAAAACTGTTTTTT. It yields the protein CASTLREREKLFF. The V call is TRBV12-3 or TRBV12-4, the J call TRBJ1-4; D remains ambiguous. The length of the CDR3 is 13 residues. Trimming cost V 7 bases and J 8 bases, with 14 bases left between them.

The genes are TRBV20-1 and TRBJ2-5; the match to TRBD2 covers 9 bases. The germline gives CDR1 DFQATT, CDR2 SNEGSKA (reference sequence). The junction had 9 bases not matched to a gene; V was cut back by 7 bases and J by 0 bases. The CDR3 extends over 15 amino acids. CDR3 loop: CSGTSGRFNQETQYF. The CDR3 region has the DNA TGCAGTGGTACGAGCGGGAGGTTTAACCAAGAGACCCAGTACTTC.

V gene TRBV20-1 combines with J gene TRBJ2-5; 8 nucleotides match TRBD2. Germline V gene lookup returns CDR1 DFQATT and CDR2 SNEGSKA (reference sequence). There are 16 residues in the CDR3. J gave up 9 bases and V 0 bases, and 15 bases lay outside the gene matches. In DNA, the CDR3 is TGCAGTGCTAGAGATAGGACAGCGGGAGTTTTGGAGGCCCAGTACTTC. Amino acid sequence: CSARDRTAGVLEAQYF.

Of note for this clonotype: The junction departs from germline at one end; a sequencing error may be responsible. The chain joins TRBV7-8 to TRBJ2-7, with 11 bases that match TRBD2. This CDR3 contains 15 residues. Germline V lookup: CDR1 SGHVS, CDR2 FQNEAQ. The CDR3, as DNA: TGCGCCAGCAGACCAGAGACTAGCGGGGCCTACGAGCAGTACTTC. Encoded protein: CASRPETSGAYEQYF. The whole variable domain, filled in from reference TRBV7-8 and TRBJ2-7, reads GAGVSQSPRYKVAKRGQDVALRCDPISGHVSLFWYQQALGQGPEFLTYFQNEAQLDKSGLPSDRFFAERPEGSVSTLKIQRTQQEDSAVYLCASRPETSGAYEQYFGPGTRLTVT.

The CDR3 region is CASSQLGLAGLGANVLTF. For the CDR3, the DNA is TGTGCCAGCAGTCAACTGGGACTAGCGGGTCTTGGGGCCAACGTCCTGACTTTC. The V and J genes are TRBV6-6 and TRBJ2-6; 12 nucleotides match TRBD2. V lost 5 bases to trimming and J lost 3 bases; unmatched junction nucleotides: 8. The CDR3 consists of 18 residues. Germline V gene lookup returns CDR1 MNHNY and CDR2 SVGAGI (reference sequence).

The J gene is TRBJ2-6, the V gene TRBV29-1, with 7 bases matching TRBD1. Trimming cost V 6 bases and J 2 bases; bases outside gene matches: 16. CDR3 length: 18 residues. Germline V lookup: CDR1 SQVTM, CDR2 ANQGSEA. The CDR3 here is CSVPLGQLGGTGANVLTF. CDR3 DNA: TGCAGCGTCCCCCTGGGACAGCTAGGAGGCACTGGGGCCAACGTCCTGACTTTC.

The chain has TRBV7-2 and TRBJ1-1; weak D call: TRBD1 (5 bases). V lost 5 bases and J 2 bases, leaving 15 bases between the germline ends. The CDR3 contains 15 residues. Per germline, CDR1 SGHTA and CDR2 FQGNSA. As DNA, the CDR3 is TGTGCCAGCAGCACTACCGGGGGGGGAAACACTGAAGCTTTCTTT. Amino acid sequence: CASSTTGGGNTEAFF.

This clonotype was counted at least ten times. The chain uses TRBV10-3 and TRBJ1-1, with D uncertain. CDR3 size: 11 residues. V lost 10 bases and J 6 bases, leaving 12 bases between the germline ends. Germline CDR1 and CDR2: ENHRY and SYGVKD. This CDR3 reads CATLDGSEAFF. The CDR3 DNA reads TGTGCCACCCTCGACGGCTCTGAAGCTTTCTTT.

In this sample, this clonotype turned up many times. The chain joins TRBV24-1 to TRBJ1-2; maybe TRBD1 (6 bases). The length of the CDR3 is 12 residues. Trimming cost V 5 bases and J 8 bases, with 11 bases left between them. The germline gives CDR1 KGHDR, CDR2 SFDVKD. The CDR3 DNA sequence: TGTGCCACCAGTGGAGGGGGGGCCGGCTACACCTTC. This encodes CATSGGGAGYTF.

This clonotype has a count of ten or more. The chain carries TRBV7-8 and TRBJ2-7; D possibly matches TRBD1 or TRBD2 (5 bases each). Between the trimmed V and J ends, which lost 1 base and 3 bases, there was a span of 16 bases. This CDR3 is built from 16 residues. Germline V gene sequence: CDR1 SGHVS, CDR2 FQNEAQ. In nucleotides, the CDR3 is TGTGCCAGCAGCTTAGGGTGGGGGACCATCGTCTACGAGCAGTACTTC. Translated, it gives CASSLGWGTIVYEQYF.